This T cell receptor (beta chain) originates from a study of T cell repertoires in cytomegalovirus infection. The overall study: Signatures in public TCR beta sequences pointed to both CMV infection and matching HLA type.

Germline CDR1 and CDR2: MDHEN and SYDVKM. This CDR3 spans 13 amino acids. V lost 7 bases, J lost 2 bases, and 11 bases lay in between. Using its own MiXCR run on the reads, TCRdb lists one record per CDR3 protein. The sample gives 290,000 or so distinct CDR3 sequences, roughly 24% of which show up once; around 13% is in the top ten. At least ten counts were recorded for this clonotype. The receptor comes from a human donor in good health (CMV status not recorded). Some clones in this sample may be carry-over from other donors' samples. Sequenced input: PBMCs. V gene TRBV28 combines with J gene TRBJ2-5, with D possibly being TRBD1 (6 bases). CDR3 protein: CASTPQGQETQYF. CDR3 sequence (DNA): TGTGCCAGCACCCCGCAGGGGCAAGAGACCCAGTACTTC.